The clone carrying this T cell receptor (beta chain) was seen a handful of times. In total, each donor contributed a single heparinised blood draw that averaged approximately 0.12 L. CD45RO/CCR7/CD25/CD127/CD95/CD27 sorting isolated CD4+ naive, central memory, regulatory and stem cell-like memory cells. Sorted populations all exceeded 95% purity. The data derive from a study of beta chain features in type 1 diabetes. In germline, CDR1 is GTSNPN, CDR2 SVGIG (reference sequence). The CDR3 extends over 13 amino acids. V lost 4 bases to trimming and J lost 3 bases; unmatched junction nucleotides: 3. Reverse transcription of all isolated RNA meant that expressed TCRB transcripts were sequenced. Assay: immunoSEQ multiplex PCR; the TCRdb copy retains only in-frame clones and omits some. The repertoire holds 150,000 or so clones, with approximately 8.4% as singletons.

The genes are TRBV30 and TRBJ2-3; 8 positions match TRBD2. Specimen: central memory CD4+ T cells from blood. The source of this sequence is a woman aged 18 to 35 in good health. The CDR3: CAWITSGTDTQYF. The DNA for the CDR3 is TGTGCCTGGATTACTAGCGGAACAGATACGCAGTATTTT.